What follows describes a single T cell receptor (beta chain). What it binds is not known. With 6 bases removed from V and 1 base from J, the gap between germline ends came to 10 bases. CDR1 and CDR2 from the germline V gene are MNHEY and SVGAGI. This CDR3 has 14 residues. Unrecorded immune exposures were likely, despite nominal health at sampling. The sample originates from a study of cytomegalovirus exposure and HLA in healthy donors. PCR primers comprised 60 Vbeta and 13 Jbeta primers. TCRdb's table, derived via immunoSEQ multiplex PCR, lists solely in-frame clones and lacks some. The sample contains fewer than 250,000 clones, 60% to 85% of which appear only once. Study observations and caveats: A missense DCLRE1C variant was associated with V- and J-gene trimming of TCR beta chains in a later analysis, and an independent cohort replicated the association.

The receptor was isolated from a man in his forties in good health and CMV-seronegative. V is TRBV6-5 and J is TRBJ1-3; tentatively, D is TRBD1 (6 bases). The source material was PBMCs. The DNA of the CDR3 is TGTGCCAGCAGCCCTGGACAGTCTGGAAACACCATATATTTT. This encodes CASSPGQSGNTIYF.